These 9 T cell receptor beta chains share one sample of origin, sequenced in a study of blood T cell repertoires in COVID-19. The protocol was immunoSEQ multiplex PCR, while the TCRdb copy is restricted to in-frame clones and leaves out a portion. The repertoire holds a few hundred thousand clones, nearly 90% seen once, with less than 2% in the top ten. Sequencing used PBMCs or T cells enriched from blood (not recorded which). The receptor set was obtained from a woman aged 25-40 years who had recovered from COVID-19.

The rearrangement links TRBV6-5 to TRBJ1-5; 7 nucleotides match TRBD1. CDR3 size: 15 residues. Trimming took 0 bases from V and 6 from J; bases not matched to a gene: 5. Germline V gene sequence: CDR1 MNHEY, CDR2 SVGAGI. CDR3 DNA: TGTGCCAGCAGTTACTCAGGGGGCTATGGTCAGCCCCAGCATTTT. This sequence encodes CASSYSGGYGQPQHF.

This sequence joins TRBV4-1 and TRBJ2-5; D ambiguous. The CDR3 totals 15 residues. V lost 0 bases and J lost 7, with 15 bases in between. CDR1 is MGHRA, CDR2 YSYEKL, per germline. The CDR3 DNA reads TGCGCCAGCAGCCAAGATCGCAGCCGACCGGGGACCCAGTACTTC. Its translation: CASSQDRSRPGTQYF.

V gene TRBV7-2 combines with J gene TRBJ2-2; the D gene is possibly TRBD2 (5 bases). Trimming pared 5 bases from V and 5 bases from J, leaving 12 bases between. This CDR3 is built from 14 residues. CDR1 and CDR2 from the germline V gene are SGHTA and FQGNSA. In nucleotides, the CDR3 is TGTGCCAGCAGCAACTTGCGGGTGACCGGGGAGCTGTTTTTT. Protein product: CASSNLRVTGELFF.

This sequence joins TRBV2 and TRBJ1-1; D gene unclear. The ends were cut back, 5 bases at V and 8 bases at J, with 9 bases in the middle. Germline V gene sequence: CDR1 SNHLY, CDR2 FYNNEI. This CDR3 is built from 11 residues. The CDR3 nucleotides are TGTGCCAGCAGTTATGGAGACGAAGCTTTCTTT. Its protein product is CASSYGDEAFF.

The chain uses TRBV28 and TRBJ1-5, with 7 bases lining up with TRBD1. Germline values: CDR1 MDHEN, CDR2 SYDVKM. The CDR3 spans 15 residues. V lost 9 bases and J lost 5; bases outside the gene matches: 13. CDR3 protein: CASMGLQGIDQPQHF. CDR3 in DNA: TGTGCCAGTATGGGCCTACAGGGGATTGATCAGCCCCAGCATTTT.

The V and J genes are TRBV5-1 and TRBJ2-1; 12 nucleotides line up with TRBD2. Germline V gene lookup returns CDR1 SGHRS and CDR2 YFSETQ. Trimming at V came to 0 bases and at J to 6 bases, leaving 4 bases not matched to a gene. The CDR3 totals 16 residues. CDR3 sequence: CASSLGLAGALNEQFF. In DNA form, the CDR3 reads TGCGCCAGCAGCTTGGGACTAGCGGGAGCCCTCAATGAGCAGTTCTTC.

This rearrangement joins TRBV7-2 to TRBJ2-2; 9 nucleotides line up with TRBD2. The length of the CDR3 is 16 residues. With V trimmed by 6 bases and J by 5 bases, 10 bases remained unmatched. Germline lookup yields CDR1 SGHTA and CDR2 FQGNSA. CDR3 DNA: TGTGCCAGCAGGCCTCCGACTAGCGGACCAACCGGGGAGCTGTTTTTT. Its protein is CASRPPTSGPTGELFF.

The rearrangement links TRBV12-5 to TRBJ1-1; TRBD1 might be the D (5 bases). This CDR3 is built from 15 residues. Germline V gene data show CDR1 as LGHNT and CDR2 as FRNRAP. Trimming shortened V by 3 bases and J by 2 bases, and 13 bases separated the two germline ends. DNA for the CDR3: TGTGCTAGTGGTTTTCTCGGGGGTTTTAACACTGAAGCTTTCTTT. Its protein product is CASGFLGGFNTEAFF.

This rearrangement joins TRBV6-1 to TRBJ2-6; D not certain. V was trimmed by 3 bases and J by 0 bases, leaving 6 bases between them. The CDR3 runs to 15 residues. Per germline, CDR1 MNHNS and CDR2 SASEGT. For the CDR3, the DNA is TGTGCCAGCAGTGATCGGAGCTCTGGGGCCAACGTCCTGACTTTC. It translates to CASSDRSSGANVLTF.